The sequence of this T cell receptor (beta chain) was determined in a study of blood T cells in healthy people across ages. Study-level points and caveats: More naive CD4+ cells and higher diversity marked long-lived donors relative to aged donors.

Peripheral blood samples of roughly 9.8 milliliters were drawn from each donor. Then a second PCR, running roughly 7 to 11 cycles, was carried out with a sample-barcoded 5' primer and a J-beta primer mix. TCRdb independently ran MiXCR on the 5' RACE reads; one entry per CDR3 protein. The data hold hundreds of thousands of distinct CDR3 sequences, with 20% to 25% observed a single time. As concerns this clonotype: The antigen remains unidentified.

Per the germline V gene, CDR1 is KGHSH and CDR2 is LQKENI. CDR3 length equals 15 residues. Trimming pared 0 bases from V and 5 bases from J, leaving 13 bases between. Source material: blood. This sequence originates from a man in his sixties or seventies in good health. V gene TRBV18 combines with J gene TRBJ1-2; D perhaps matches TRBD1 (6 bases). DNA for the CDR3: TGTGCCAGCTCACCACCTGGGACATTTGGATATGGCTACACCTTC. Translated: CASSPPGTFGYGYTF.